Listed below are T cell receptor beta chains from one sample, sequenced in a study of blood T cell repertoires in COVID-19. Assay used: immunoSEQ multiplex PCR; TCRdb lists only in-frame clones, some missing. The table has approximately 53,000 clones, about 72% seen once. The sequenced sample was PBMCs or T cells enriched from blood (not recorded which). These receptors were taken from a woman between 45 and 60 years old with acute COVID-19. Each CDR3 is given with its conserved first and last residue. Each record gives: V gene, J gene, D gene, clone size, CDR3 protein, CDR3 DNA. The D gene is left open where the match is weak. The size entry is marked missing in some rows and otherwise reads once, few, many or a size class.

TRBV19,TRBJ1-3,TRBD1,NA,CASSLDRPVSGNTIYF,TGTGCCAGTAGTCTGGACAGGCCTGTCTCTGGAAACACCATATATTTT
TRBV4-2,TRBJ2-1,NA,NA,CASSQDEGEPGPRFF,TGTGCCAGCAGCCAAGATGAGGGAGAACCCGGGCCAAGGTTCTTC
TRBV19,TRBJ1-2,NA,NA,CASKVTGLYGYTF,TGTGCCAGTAAGGTAACAGGGCTCTATGGCTACACCTTC
TRBV19,TRBJ1-5,NA,NA,CASTPEGQPQHF,TGTGCCAGTACCCCAGAGGGTCAGCCCCAGCATTTT
TRBV6-5,TRBJ2-7,TRBD2,NA,CASSPRTSGSYEQYF,TGTGCCAGCAGCCCGAGGACTAGCGGGAGCTACGAGCAGTACTTC
TRBV5-1,TRBJ1-1,NA,NA,CASSLAPPMNTEAFF,TGCGCCAGCAGCTTGGCTCCCCCTATGAACACTGAAGCTTTCTTT
TRBV19,TRBJ2-2,TRBD1,NA,CASSMLGQGASGELFF,TGTGCCAGTAGTATGCTGGGACAGGGGGCAAGCGGGGAGCTGTTTTTT
TRBV28,TRBJ1-2,NA,once,CASSPGHRGFGNYGYTF,TGTGCCAGCAGTCCCGGACATCGTGGGTTTGGTAACTATGGCTACACCTTC
TRBV10-2,TRBJ2-6,TRBD1,once,CASSEDRETGANVLTF,TGCGCCAGCAGTGAGGACAGGGAGACTGGGGCCAACGTCCTGACTTTC
TRBV6-5,TRBJ2-6,NA,NA,CASSYFRLTGANVLTF,TGTGCCAGCAGTTACTTCAGGCTTACTGGGGCCAACGTCCTGACTTTC
TRBV5-1,TRBJ2-4,TRBD2,NA,CASSQRSGRDKNIQYF,TGCGCCAGCAGCCAACGATCGGGGAGGGACAAAAACATTCAGTACTTC